This TCR beta chain was sequenced for a study of cytomegalovirus exposure and HLA in healthy donors. The PCR used 60 Vbeta and 13 Jbeta primers. TCRdb keeps only in-frame clones here, not all; method: immunoSEQ multiplex PCR. The data contain about 160,000 clones, more than 60% of them singletons. Germline V gene data show CDR1 as SGHRS and CDR2 as YFSETQ. Trimming at V came to 0 bases and at J to 0 bases, leaving 2 bases not matched to a gene. This CDR3 has 16 amino acids. The sequencing input was PBMCs. J is TRBJ2-2 and V is TRBV5-1, with 7 bases identical to TRBD1. This sequence was found in a woman in her 30s in good health and CMV-seronegative. The CDR3 region is CASSLGDSPNTGELFF. The CDR3 bases are TGCGCCAGCAGCTTGGGGGACAGCCCGAACACCGGGGAGCTGTTTTTT.